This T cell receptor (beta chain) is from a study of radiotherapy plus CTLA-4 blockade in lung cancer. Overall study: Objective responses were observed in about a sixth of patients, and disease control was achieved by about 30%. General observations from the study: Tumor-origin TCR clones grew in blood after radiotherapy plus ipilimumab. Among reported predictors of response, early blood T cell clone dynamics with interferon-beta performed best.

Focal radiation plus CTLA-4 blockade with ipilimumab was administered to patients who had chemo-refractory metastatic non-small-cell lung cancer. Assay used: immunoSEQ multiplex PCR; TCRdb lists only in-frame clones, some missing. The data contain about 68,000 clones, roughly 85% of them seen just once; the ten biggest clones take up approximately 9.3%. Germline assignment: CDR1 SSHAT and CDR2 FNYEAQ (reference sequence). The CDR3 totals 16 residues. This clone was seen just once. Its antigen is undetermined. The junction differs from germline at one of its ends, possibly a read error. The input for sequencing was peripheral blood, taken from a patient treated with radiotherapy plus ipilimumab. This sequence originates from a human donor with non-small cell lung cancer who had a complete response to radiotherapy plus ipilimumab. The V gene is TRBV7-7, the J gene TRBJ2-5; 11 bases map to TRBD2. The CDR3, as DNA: TGTGCTAGCAGCTTAGCTAGCGGGGGGAAGGGAGAGACCCAGTACTTC. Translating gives CASSLASGGKGETQYF.